These 25 T cell receptor beta chains share one sample of origin, sequenced in a study of CD4 T cells in relation to SARS-CoV-2 and coronaviruses. Clones were read by immunoSEQ multiplex PCR, and TCRdb kept only the in-frame ones, dropping some. The sample carries approximately 20,000 clones, around 81% recorded once. No antigen is known for these receptors. Before the COVID-19 pandemic, during about 2010-2019, CD4+ T cells were taken from unexposed donors. CD4+ T cells were isolated from the cells after about nine days of culture. Sequencing was carried out using CD4+ T cells from PBMCs, cultured in vitro. The receptors derive from a human donor in good health.

The chain carries TRBV10-3 and TRBJ2-1, with TRBD2 matching over 12 bases. The CDR3 extends over 16 amino acids. The V gene end was trimmed by 4 bases and the J gene end by 7 bases; junction bases not matched to a gene: 8. The germline V gene has CDR1 ENHRY and CDR2 SYGVKD. The CDR3 DNA reads as TGTGCCATCAGTGGACTAGCGGGAGAGACGATTAATGAGCAGTTCTTC. Its protein is CAISGLAGETINEQFF.

For the CDR3, the DNA is TGTGCCAGCAGCGGACAGGGGGCGGGTGAGCAGTTCTTC. Its translation is CASSGQGAGEQFF. The rearrangement joins TRBV11-3 to TRBJ2-1, with 11 bases that match TRBD1. The V and J ends lost 5 bases and 9 bases, in that order; junction bases with no gene match: 3. This CDR3 is 13 amino acids long. Germline V lookup: CDR1 SGHNT, CDR2 YENEEA.

The chain is built from TRBV5-4 and TRBJ1-1; D is unresolved. The V gene's germline CDR1 is SGHNT and CDR2 YYREEE (reference sequence). The CDR3 consists of 14 residues. Deletions cut 0 bases from V and 1 base from J, with 7 bases between. CDR3 coding DNA: TGTGCCAGCAGCTTGGGCTCCCCGAACACTGAAGCTTTCTTT. Translated, it gives CASSLGSPNTEAFF.

The V gene is TRBV20-1, the J gene TRBJ2-7; 8 positions match TRBD1. Germline CDR1 DFQATT, CDR2 SNEGSKA (reference sequence). The length of the CDR3 is 14 residues. V lost 3 bases to trimming and J lost 3 bases; unmatched junction nucleotides: 7. Here the CDR3 DNA reads TGCAGTGCTAGTTTAAGAACAGGGGGCTACGAGCAGTACTTC. This sequence encodes CSASLRTGGYEQYF.

V usage is TRBV15 and J usage is TRBJ2-7, with D unresolved. Germline CDR1 LNHNV, CDR2 YYDKDF (reference sequence). The V gene lost 1 base and the J gene lost 6 bases, with 16 bases spanning the gap. The CDR3 is 15 amino acids. CDR3 coding DNA: TGTGCCACCAGCAGAGTAACCGGCGGTCCTGGCGAGCAGTACTTC. Its protein product is CATSRVTGGPGEQYF.

The J gene is TRBJ2-7, the V gene TRBV7-8, with D hard to call. The germline CDR1 and CDR2 sequences are SGHVS and FQNEAQ. The V and J ends lost 1 base and 5 bases respectively, with 3 bases between them. The CDR3 is 11 residues long. CDR3 region: CASSLEHEQYF. The CDR3 bases are TGTGCCAGCAGCTTAGAGCACGAGCAGTACTTC.

This CDR3 is CASSRGSSGGGNNEQFF. CDR3 bases: TGTGCCAGCAGTAGAGGATCTAGCGGGGGGGGAAACAATGAGCAGTTCTTC. The chain uses TRBV9 and TRBJ2-1; TRBD2 agrees at 12 bases. The CDR3 has 17 residues. The J segment lost 5 bases and the V segment lost 5 bases, leaving 11 bases of the junction unmatched. Germline loops: CDR1 SGDLS, CDR2 YYNGEE.

This chain links TRBV10-1 with TRBJ1-4; D ambiguous. V was cut by 0 bases and J by 7 bases, with 12 bases left in between. The CDR3 length is 15 residues. CDR1 WNHNN and CDR2 SYGVQD come from the germline V gene (reference sequence). The chain's CDR3 is CASSESTLAGEKLFF. The CDR3 coding sequence is TGCGCCAGCAGTGAGTCGACTCTCGCCGGTGAAAAACTGTTTTTT.

The V gene is TRBV19, the J gene TRBJ1-1; 9 nucleotides align to TRBD1. The junction had 9 bases not matched to a gene; V was cut back by 6 bases and J by 7 bases. The CDR3 sequence is 14 residues long. Per germline, CDR1 LNHDA and CDR2 SQIVND (reference sequence). The CDR3: CASSNTGGLGEAFF. The CDR3 DNA follows: TGTGCCAGTAGCAACACAGGGGGCCTCGGTGAAGCTTTCTTT.

The CDR3 nucleotides are TGTGCCAGCAGTTACGGCGAGGGGCACGGCTACACCTTC. Its translation: CASSYGEGHGYTF. The chain is built from TRBV6-5 and TRBJ1-2; TRBD1 is a possible D gene (5 bases). This CDR3 region has 13 residues. Trimming removed 2 bases from V and 8 bases from J, with 12 bases in between. Germline CDR1 reads MNHEY; CDR2 reads SVGAGI.

The chain links TRBV27 to TRBJ1-3; no reliable D call. Looked up from germline, CDR1 is MNHEY and CDR2 is SMNVEV (reference sequence). The V gene lost 6 bases and the J gene lost 2 bases, with 5 bases spanning the gap. The CDR3 contains 12 residues. The CDR3 is CASRHTGNTIYF. DNA for the CDR3: TGTGCCAGCAGGCATACTGGAAACACCATATATTTT.

The chain is built from TRBV5-1 and TRBJ2-3; 13 nucleotides match TRBD2. The CDR3 extends over 13 amino acids. The V segment lost 7 bases and the J segment 6 bases; nucleotides outside the gene matches: 2. CDR1 SGHRS and CDR2 YFSETQ come from the germline V gene. The DNA for the CDR3 is TGCGCCAGCGCGGGACTAGCGGGGGATACGCAGTATTTT. This codes for CASAGLAGDTQYF.

Note on this clone: At one end the junction does not follow the germline gene, possibly because of a read error. This sequence joins TRBV6-5 and TRBJ2-3; D possibly corresponds to TRBD2 (5 bases). This CDR3 region has 10 residues. Germline V CDR1 and CDR2: MNHEY, SVGAGI. CDR3 bases: TGTGCCAGCAGTTACCGTTGGGAGAGCTTT. It codes for CASSYRWESF.

The table lists this clone with a count of one. V usage is TRBV5-5 and J usage is TRBJ1-2; 9 nucleotides align to TRBD1. Germline trimming cut 4 bases from V and 6 bases from J; bases unmatched to any gene: 1. The CDR3 extends over 12 amino acids. The germline V gene encodes CDR1 SGHKS and CDR2 YYEKEE (reference sequence). This chain's CDR3 is CASSRDRDGYTF. CDR3 sequence (DNA): TGTGCCAGCAGCCGGGACAGGGATGGCTACACCTTC.

The chain uses TRBV9 and TRBJ2-5; 7 bases agree with TRBD2. With V trimmed by 4 bases and J by 10 bases, 16 bases remained unmatched. The CDR3 totals 15 residues. CDR1 and CDR2 from the germline V gene are SGDLS and YYNGEE. The CDR3, as DNA: TGTGCCAGCAGCCGAGGGACGGGGAGGGTCCAGAGCCAGTACTTC. Amino acid sequence: CASSRGTGRVQSQYF.

The sample holds one count of this clone. The genes are TRBV7-3 and TRBJ2-3; 9 positions agree with TRBD1. Germline trimming cut 4 bases from V and 1 base from J; bases unmatched to any gene: 9. Germline V gives CDR1 SGHTA, CDR2 FQGTGA. The CDR3 is made up of 17 amino acids. The CDR3 nucleotides are TGTGCCAGCAGCTCCAAAGTACAGGGGGCAGGCACAGATACGCAGTATTTT. It yields the protein CASSSKVQGAGTDTQYF. The full variable domain, its missing parts supplied by reference TRBV7-3 and TRBJ2-3, is GAGVSQTPSNKVTEKGKYVELRCDPISGHTALYWYRQSLGQGPEFLIYFQGTGAADDSGLPNDRFFAVRPEGSVSTLKIQRTERGDSAVYLCASSSKVQGAGTDTQYFGPGTRLTVL.

The rearrangement links TRBV19 to TRBJ2-7, with D perhaps TRBD1 or TRBD2 (6 bases each). V lost 5 bases and J 1 base, leaving 15 bases between the germline ends. The CDR3 runs to 15 residues. The V gene's germline CDR1 is LNHDA and CDR2 SQIVND (reference sequence). As DNA, the CDR3 is TGTGCCAGTAGTCCCCAGGGGACTTTTTCCTACGAGCAGTACTTC. Amino acids: CASSPQGTFSYEQYF.

The V and J genes are TRBV29-1 and TRBJ1-3; D remains ambiguous. The germline gives CDR1 SQVTM, CDR2 ANQGSEA. Trimming left V 3 bases short and J 0 bases short, with 9 bases between. The CDR3 contains 14 residues. The DNA of the CDR3 is TGCAGCGTTGAGGCCCCAAACTCTGGAAACACCATATATTTT. This codes for CSVEAPNSGNTIYF.

This rearrangement joins TRBV4-3 to TRBJ1-1; D remains unclear. Germline V gene sequence: CDR1 LGHNA, CDR2 YSLEER. V was cut by 0 bases and J by 3 bases, with 5 bases left in between. The CDR3 loop spans 13 amino acids. Here the CDR3 reads CASSQDIHTEAFF. The CDR3 region has the DNA TGCGCCAGCAGCCAAGATATCCACACTGAAGCTTTCTTT.

The chain recombines TRBV24-1 with TRBJ2-3; 10 nucleotides line up with TRBD2. The V gene end was trimmed by 4 bases and the J gene end by 1 base; junction bases not matched to a gene: 4. Germline V lookup: CDR1 KGHDR, CDR2 SFDVKD. The CDR3 totals 16 residues. CDR3 loop: CATSEPTSGGTDTQYF. The CDR3 DNA reads TGTGCCACCAGTGAGCCCACTAGCGGGGGCACAGATACGCAGTATTTT.

This sequence joins TRBV3-1 (or the pseudogene TRBV3-2) and TRBJ2-1; D may be TRBD1 (6 bases). CDR1 and CDR2 from the germline V gene are LGHDT and YNNKEL (reference sequence). Trimming took off 3 bases at V and 10 bases at J, with 16 bases between the two ends. CDR3 length: 14 residues. CDR3 protein: CASSQPTGRQEQFF. The DNA for the CDR3 is TGTGCCAGCAGCCAGCCGACAGGACGGCAAGAGCAGTTCTTC.

This clone has just a few counts. This chain connects TRBV5-4 to TRBJ2-2; tentatively, D is TRBD1 or TRBD2 (6 bases each). V was shortened by 3 bases and J by 8 bases, with 14 bases between the two germline ends. The CDR3 spans 14 residues. Germline V gene lookup returns CDR1 SGHNT and CDR2 YYREEE (reference sequence). In nucleotides, the CDR3 is TGTGCCAGCAGCTGGTGGGGGGCCGATGGGGAGCTGTTTTTT. It specifies CASSWWGADGELFF.

The chain couples TRBV7-8 to TRBJ2-1; 8 nucleotides align to TRBD1. CDR3 length equals 13 residues. V lost 5 bases, J lost 8 bases, and 5 bases stayed unmatched. Germline V gives CDR1 SGHVS, CDR2 FQNEAQ. CDR3 residues: CASSHRTGYEQFF. The CDR3 DNA reads as TGTGCCAGCAGCCACCGGACAGGGTATGAGCAGTTCTTC.

This clone was observed once. The chain couples TRBV19 to TRBJ2-3; D gene unclear. From germline, CDR1 is LNHDA and CDR2 SQIVND (reference sequence). The CDR3 has 11 residues. Deletions cut 1 base from V and 4 bases from J, with 0 bases between. CDR3 coding DNA: TGTGCCAGTAGTATAGCAGATACGCAGTATTTT. Its translation is CASSIADTQYF. The variable domain in full, with the rest retrieved from reference TRBV19 and TRBJ2-3, is DGGITQSPKYLFRKEGQNVTLSCEQNLNHDAMYWYRQDPGQGLRLIYYSQIVNDFQKGDIAEGYSVSREKKESFPLTVTSAQKNPTAFYLCASSIADTQYFGPGTRLTVL.

Comment on this clone: The same CDR3 arises from other DNA sequences in this sample as well. The genes are TRBV5-6 and TRBJ2-7, with 7 bases identical to TRBD1. Germline CDR1 and CDR2: SGHDT and YYEEEE. CDR3 length equals 13 residues. The V gene end was trimmed by 3 bases and the J gene end by 3 bases; junction bases not matched to a gene: 3. Written as DNA, the CDR3 is TGTGCCAGCAGCTCGACAGGGCGCTACGAGCAGTACTTC. This gives the protein CASSSTGRYEQYF. The whole variable domain, remainder taken from reference TRBV5-6 and TRBJ2-7, is DAGVTQSPTHLIKTRGQQVTLRCSPKSGHDTVSWYQQALGQGPQFIFQYYEEEERQRGNFPDRFSGHQFPNYSSELNVNALLLGDSALYLCASSSTGRYEQYFGPGTRLTVT.